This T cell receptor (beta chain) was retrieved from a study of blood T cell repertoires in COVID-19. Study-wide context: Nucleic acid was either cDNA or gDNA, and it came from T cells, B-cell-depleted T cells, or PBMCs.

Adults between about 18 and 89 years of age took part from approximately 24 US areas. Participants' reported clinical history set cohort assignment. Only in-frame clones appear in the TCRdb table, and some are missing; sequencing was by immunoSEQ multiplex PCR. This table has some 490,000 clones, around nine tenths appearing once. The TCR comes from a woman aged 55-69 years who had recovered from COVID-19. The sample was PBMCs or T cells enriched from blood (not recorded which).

The CDR3 DNA reads TGTGCCAGCAGGACAACCGGGACAGGGGGGATCGTGCAGTTCTTC. Translation: CASRTTGTGGIVQFF. The chain carries TRBV3-1 (or the pseudogene TRBV3-2) and TRBJ2-1, with 11 bases that match TRBD1. Trimming took 6 bases from V and 12 from J; bases not matched to a gene: 13. Germline-derived CDR1 and CDR2 are LGHDT and YNNKEL (reference sequence). This CDR3 comprises 15 residues.